This T cell receptor (beta chain) was recorded in a study of T cell repertoires in cytomegalovirus infection. Findings and limits, study-wide: The ex vivo response showed dominance by HLA-C-restricted CMV-specific TCR beta clonotypes.

MiXCR was run by TCRdb on the reads, yielding one entry per CDR3 protein. The repertoire has 310,000 or so distinct CDR3 sequences, around 25% of them found once; the top ten carry about 15%. This clonotype was counted only a few times. Its antigen is not identified. The sequenced material came from PBMCs. This TCR was sampled from a human donor in good health (CMV status not recorded). Some clones in this sample may be carry-over from other donors' samples.

This CDR3 reads CASSLQVNSYNEQFF. Here the CDR3 DNA reads TGTGCCAGCAGTTTACAGGTTAACTCCTACAATGAGCAGTTCTTC. The chain couples TRBV27 to TRBJ2-1; D unresolved. Trimming shortened V by 2 bases and J by 0 bases, and 8 bases separated the two germline ends. Per the germline V gene, CDR1 is MNHEY and CDR2 is SMNVEV (reference sequence). The CDR3 sequence is 15 residues long.